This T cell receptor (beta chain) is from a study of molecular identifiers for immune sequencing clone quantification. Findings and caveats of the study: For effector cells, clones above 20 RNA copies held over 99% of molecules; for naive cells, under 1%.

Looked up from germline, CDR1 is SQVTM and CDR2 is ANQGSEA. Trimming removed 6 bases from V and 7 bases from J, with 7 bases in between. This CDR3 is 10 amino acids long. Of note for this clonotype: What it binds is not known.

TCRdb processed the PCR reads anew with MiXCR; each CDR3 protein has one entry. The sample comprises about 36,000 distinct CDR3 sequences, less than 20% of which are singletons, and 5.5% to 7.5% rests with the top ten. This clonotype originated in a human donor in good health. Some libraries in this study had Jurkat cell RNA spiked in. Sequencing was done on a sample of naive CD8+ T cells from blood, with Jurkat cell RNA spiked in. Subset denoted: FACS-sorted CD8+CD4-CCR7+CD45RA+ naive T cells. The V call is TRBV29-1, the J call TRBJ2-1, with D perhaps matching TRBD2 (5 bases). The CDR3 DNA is TGCAGCGTCGGACTTAATGAGCAGTTCTTC. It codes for CSVGLNEQFF.